The clone carrying this T cell receptor (beta chain) was observed a few times. V shed 0 bases and J shed 0 bases, with 12 bases lying between them. The germline V gene has CDR1 LGHNA and CDR2 YNFKEQ. This CDR3 has 17 amino acids. TCRdb reprocessed the RT-PCR reads via MiXCR and lists one record per CDR3 protein. In the table there are about 700,000 distinct CDR3 sequences, approximately 15% of which are singletons. The chain carries TRBV4-2 and TRBJ1-3; D is unresolved. The TCR sequence derives from a female donor in good health, serving as a healthy control. The source material was memory CD4+ T cells from blood. The CDR3 spells CASSQERRESSGNTIYF. CDR3 bases: TGTGCCAGCAGCCAAGAACGGAGGGAGAGCTCTGGAAACACCATATATTTT.